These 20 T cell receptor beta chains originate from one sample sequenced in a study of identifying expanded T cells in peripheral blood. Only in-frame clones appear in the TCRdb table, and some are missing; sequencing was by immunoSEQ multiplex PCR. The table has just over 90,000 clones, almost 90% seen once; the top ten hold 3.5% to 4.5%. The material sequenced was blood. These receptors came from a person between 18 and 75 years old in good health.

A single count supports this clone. The CDR3 nucleotides read TGTGCCAGCAGCTTGAAGCGGGGCCTCCAAGAGACCCAGTACTTC. Amino acids: CASSLKRGLQETQYF. The chain links TRBV5-4 to TRBJ2-5; 7 bases agree with TRBD2. Germline V gives CDR1 SGHNT, CDR2 YYREEE (reference sequence). V lost 1 base, J lost 1 base, and 4 bases stayed unmatched. This CDR3 has 15 amino acids. Full variable domain (rest looked up from reference TRBV5-4 and TRBJ2-5): ETGVTQSPTHLIKTRGQQVTLRCSSQSGHNTVSWYQQALGQGPQFIFQYYREEENGRGNFPPRFSGLQFPNYSSELNVNALELDDSALYLCASSLKRGLQETQYFGPGTRLLVL.

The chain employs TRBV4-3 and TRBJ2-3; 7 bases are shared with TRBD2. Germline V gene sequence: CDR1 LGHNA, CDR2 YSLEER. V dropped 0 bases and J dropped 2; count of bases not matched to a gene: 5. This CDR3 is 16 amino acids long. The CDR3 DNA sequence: TGCGCCAGCAGCCAAGACCCGACTAGCCCCACAGATACGCAGTATTTT. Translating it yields CASSQDPTSPTDTQYF.

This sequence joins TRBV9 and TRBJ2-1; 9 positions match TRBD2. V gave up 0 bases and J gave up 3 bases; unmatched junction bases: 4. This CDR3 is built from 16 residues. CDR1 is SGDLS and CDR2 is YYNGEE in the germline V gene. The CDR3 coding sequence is TGTGCCAGCAGCGTAGGGGGAGCGGGGGGCTACAATGAGCAGTTCTTC. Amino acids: CASSVGGAGGYNEQFF.

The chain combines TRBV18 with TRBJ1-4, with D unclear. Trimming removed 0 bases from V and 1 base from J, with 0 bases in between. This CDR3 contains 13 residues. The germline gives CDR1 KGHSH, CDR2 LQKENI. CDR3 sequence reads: CASSPPTNEKLFF. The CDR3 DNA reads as TGTGCCAGCTCACCACCAACTAATGAAAAACTGTTTTTT.

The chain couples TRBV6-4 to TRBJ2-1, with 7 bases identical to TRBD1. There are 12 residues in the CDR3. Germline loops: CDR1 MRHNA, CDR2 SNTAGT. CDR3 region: CPKGQLYNEQFF. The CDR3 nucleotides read TGTCCTAAGGGACAGCTCTACAATGAGCAGTTCTTC.

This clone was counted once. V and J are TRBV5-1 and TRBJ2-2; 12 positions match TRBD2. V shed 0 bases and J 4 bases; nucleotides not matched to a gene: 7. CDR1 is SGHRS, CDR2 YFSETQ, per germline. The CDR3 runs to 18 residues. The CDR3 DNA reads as TGCGCCAGCAGCTTGGCGCTAGCGGGAGGGCACGGCACCGGGGAGCTGTTTTTT. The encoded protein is CASSLALAGGHGTGELFF.

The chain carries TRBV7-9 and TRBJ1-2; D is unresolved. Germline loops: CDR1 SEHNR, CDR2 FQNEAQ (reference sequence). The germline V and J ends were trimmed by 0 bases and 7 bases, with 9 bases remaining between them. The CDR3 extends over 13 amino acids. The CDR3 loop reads CASSLARSSGYTF. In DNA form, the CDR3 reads TGTGCCAGCAGCTTAGCGCGGAGTAGTGGCTACACCTTC.

Written as DNA, the CDR3 is TGTGCCAGCAGCTGGGGGGGAAACACTGAAGCTTTCTTT. The encoded protein is CASSWGGNTEAFF. The chain links TRBV5-4 to TRBJ1-1; possible D gene TRBD1, 5 bases. CDR1 and CDR2 (germline): SGHNT, YYREEE (reference sequence). V was trimmed by 3 bases and J by 2 bases, leaving 8 bases between them. The CDR3 totals 13 residues. The variable domain in full, with the rest retrieved from reference TRBV5-4 and TRBJ1-1, is ETGVTQSPTHLIKTRGQQVTLRCSSQSGHNTVSWYQQALGQGPQFIFQYYREEENGRGNFPPRFSGLQFPNYSSELNVNALELDDSALYLCASSWGGNTEAFFGQGTRLTVV.

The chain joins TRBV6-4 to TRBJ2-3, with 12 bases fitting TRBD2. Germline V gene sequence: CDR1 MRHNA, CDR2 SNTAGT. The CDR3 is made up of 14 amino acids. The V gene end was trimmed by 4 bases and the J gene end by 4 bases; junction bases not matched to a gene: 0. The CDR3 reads CASSGTSGADTQYF. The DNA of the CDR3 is TGTGCCAGCAGTGGGACTAGCGGGGCAGATACGCAGTATTTT.

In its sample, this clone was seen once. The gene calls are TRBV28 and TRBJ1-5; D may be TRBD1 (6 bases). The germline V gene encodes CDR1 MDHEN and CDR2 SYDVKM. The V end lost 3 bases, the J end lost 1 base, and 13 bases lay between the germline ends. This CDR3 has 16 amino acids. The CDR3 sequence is CASSFPGAGSNQPQHF. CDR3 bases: TGTGCCAGCAGTTTCCCAGGGGCGGGGAGCAATCAGCCCCAGCATTTT.

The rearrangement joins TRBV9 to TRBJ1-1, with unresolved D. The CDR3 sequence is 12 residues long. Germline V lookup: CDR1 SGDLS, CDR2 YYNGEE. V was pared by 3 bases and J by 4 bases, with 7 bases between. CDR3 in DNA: TGTGCCAGCAGCGCCCGGGGCACTGAAGCTTTCTTT. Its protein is CASSARGTEAFF.

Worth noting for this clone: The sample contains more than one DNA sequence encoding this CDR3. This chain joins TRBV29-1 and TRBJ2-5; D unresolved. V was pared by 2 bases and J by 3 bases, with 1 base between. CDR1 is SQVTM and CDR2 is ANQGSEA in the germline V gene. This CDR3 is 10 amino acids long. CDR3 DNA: TGCAGCGTTGAAAAAGAGACCCAGTACTTC. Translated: CSVEKETQYF. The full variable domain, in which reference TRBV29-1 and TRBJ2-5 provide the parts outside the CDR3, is SAVISQKPSRDICQRGTSLTIQCQVDSQVTMMFWYRQQPGQSLTLIATANQGSEATYESGFVIDKFPISRPNLTFSTLTVSNMSPEDSSIYLCSVEKETQYFGPGTRLLVL.

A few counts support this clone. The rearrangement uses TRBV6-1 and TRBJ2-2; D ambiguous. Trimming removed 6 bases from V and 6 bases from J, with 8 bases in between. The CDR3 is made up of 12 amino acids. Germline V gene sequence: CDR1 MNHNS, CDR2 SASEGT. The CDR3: CASRGSAGELFF. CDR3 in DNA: TGTGCCAGCAGGGGGTCGGCCGGGGAGCTGTTTTTT.

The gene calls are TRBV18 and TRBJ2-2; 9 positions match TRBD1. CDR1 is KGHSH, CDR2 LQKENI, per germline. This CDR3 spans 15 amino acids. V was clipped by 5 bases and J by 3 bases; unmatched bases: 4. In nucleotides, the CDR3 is TGTGCCAGCTCATGGGACAGGGCGGACACCGGGGAGCTGTTTTTT. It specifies CASSWDRADTGELFF.

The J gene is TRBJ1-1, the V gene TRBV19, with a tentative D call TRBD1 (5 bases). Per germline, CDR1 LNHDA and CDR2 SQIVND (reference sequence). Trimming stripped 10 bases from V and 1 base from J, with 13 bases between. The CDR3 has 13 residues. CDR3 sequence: CATQTVGNTEAFF. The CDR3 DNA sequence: TGTGCCACCCAGACAGTGGGGAACACTGAAGCTTTCTTT.

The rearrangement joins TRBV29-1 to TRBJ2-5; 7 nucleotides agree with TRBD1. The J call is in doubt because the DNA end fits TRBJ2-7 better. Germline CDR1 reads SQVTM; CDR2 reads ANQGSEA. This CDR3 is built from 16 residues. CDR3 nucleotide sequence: TGCAGCGTTGAAGACTCGACAGGGCCCACGGGGTACGAGCAGTACTTC. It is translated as CSVEDSTGPTGYEQYF.

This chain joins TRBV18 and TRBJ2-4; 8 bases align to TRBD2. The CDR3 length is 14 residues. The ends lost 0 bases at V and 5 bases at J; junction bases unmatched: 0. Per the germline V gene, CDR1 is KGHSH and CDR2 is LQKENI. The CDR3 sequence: CASSPPREENIQYF. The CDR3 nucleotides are TGTGCCAGCTCACCACCGCGGGAGGAAAACATTCAGTACTTC.

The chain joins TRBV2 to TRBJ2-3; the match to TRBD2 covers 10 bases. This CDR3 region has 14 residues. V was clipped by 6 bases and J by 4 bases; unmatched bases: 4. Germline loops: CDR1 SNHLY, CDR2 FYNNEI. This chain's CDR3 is CASSSSGSPDTQYF. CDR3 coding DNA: TGTGCCAGCAGCTCTAGCGGGAGCCCAGATACGCAGTATTTT. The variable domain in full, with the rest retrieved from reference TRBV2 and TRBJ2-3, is EPEVTQTPSHQVTQMGQEVILRCVPISNHLYFYWYRQILGQKVEFLVSFYNNEISEKSEIFDDQFSVERPDGSNFTLKIRSTKLEDSAMYFCASSSSGSPDTQYFGPGTRLTVL.

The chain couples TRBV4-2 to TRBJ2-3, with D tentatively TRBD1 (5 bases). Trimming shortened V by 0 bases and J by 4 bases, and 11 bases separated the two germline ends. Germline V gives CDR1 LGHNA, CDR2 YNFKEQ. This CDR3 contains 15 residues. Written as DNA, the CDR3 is TGTGCCAGCAGCCAAGACAAGGGGCCGGCAGATACGCAGTATTTT. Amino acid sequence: CASSQDKGPADTQYF.

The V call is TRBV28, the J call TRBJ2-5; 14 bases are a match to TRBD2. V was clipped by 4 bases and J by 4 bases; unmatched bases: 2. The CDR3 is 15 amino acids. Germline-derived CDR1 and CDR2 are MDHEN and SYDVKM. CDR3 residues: CASSSGLAGVETQYF. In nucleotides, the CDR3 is TGTGCCAGCAGTTCGGGACTAGCGGGAGTAGAGACCCAGTACTTC.